Listed below are T cell receptor beta chains from one sample, sequenced in a study of blood T cells in healthy people across ages. TCRdb passed the 5' RACE reads through MiXCR, listing each CDR3 protein once. The table records some 1,500,000 distinct CDR3 sequences, approximately 43% of them present only once. Sequencing was performed on blood. The receptors were sampled from a woman between 18 and 29 years old in good health. The CDR3 runs from the conserved cysteine through the conserved F or W. A D gene is named only where the DNA matches it firmly. Not all rows give a size; the values are once, few, many and, for expanded clones, a class.

size	J	V	D	CDR3	DNA
.	TRBJ1-3	TRBV7-9	.	CASSLSSWGNTIYF	TGTGCCAGCAGCTTATCCAGCTGGGGAAACACCATATATTTT
once	TRBJ2-3	TRBV25-1	TRBD2	CASGRLGEGDTQYF	TGTGCCAGCGGACGACTTGGGGAGGGAGATACGCAGTATTTT
.	TRBJ1-2	TRBV12-3/TRBV12-4	TRBD1	CASSAPDRNYGYTF	TGTGCCAGCAGTGCTCCGGACAGGAACTATGGTTACACCTTC
.	TRBJ2-3	TRBV7-9	.	CASSTQDPDTQYF	TGTGCCAGCAGCACCCAGGACCCCGATACGCAGTATTTT
few	TRBJ1-2	TRBV10-3	.	CAITRWVQGSQGYTF	TGTGCCATCACCCGGTGGGTTCAGGGCTCTCAGGGCTACACCTTC
once	TRBJ2-7	TRBV24-1	.	CATGQSSYNEQYF	TGTGCCACCGGGCAGAGCTCCTACAATGAGCAGTACTTC
.	TRBJ2-7	TRBV7-2	.	CASSTLLSYEQYF	TGTGCCAGCAGCACCCTGTTATCCTACGAGCAGTACTTC
.	TRBJ1-5	TRBV15	.	CATSREQNQPQHF	TGTGCCACCAGCAGAGAACAGAATCAGCCCCAGCATTTT
.	TRBJ2-1	TRBV6-2/TRBV6-3	TRBD2	CASTRTSGRLSYNEQFF	TGTGCCAGCACCAGGACTAGCGGGAGACTCTCCTACAATGAGCAGTTCTTC
few	TRBJ2-5	TRBV27	.	CASSRLSGETQYF	TGTGCCAGCAGTCGTCTGTCGGGGGAGACCCAGTACTTC
.	TRBJ2-1	TRBV6-2/TRBV6-3	.	CASSRVDEQFF	TGTGCCAGCAGTCGGGTGGATGAGCAGTTCTTC
.	TRBJ2-1	TRBV9	TRBD1	CASSVGQGRNNEQFF	TGTGCCAGCAGCGTGGGACAGGGACGAAACAATGAGCAGTTCTTC